This T cell receptor beta chain emerged from a study of blood T cell repertoires in COVID-19. Remarks on this clone: At the DNA level, this CDR3 is encoded by other sequences in the same sample as well.

TCRdb's copy holds only in-frame clones and misses some; the assay was immunoSEQ multiplex PCR. The data contain over 150,000 clones, around 80% of them singletons. Trimming stripped 1 base from V and 2 bases from J, with 8 bases between. This CDR3 is 15 amino acids long. CDR1 and CDR2 (germline): LGHDT, YNNKEL (reference sequence). The sequencing input was peripheral blood. This chain uses TRBV3-1 (or the pseudogene TRBV3-2) with TRBJ1-4; no definite D call. This clonotype originated in a woman between 50 and 59 years old with acute or convalescent COVID-19. DNA of the CDR3: TGTGCCAGCAGCCAAGCTGGCGGGACTAATGAAAAACTGTTTTTT. This gives the protein CASSQAGGTNEKLFF.